The 20 T cell receptor beta chains reported below all come from one sample, sequenced in a study of blood T cell repertoires in COVID-19. Profiled with immunoSEQ multiplex PCR; TCRdb holds only in-frame clones, not every one. The sample consists of 110,000 or so clones, roughly four fifths of them appearing once. The sample comprised peripheral blood. The receptors stem from a human donor in a cohort sampled during active COVID-19.

The rearrangement joins TRBV7-6 to TRBJ2-6; D gene uncertain. The CDR3 is 15 amino acids. The V and J ends lost 5 bases and 0 bases respectively, with 8 bases between them. The V gene's germline CDR1 is SGHVS and CDR2 FNYEAQ. CDR3 region: CASSPGSSGANVLTF. CDR3 nucleotides: TGTGCCAGCAGCCCAGGATCCTCTGGGGCCAACGTCCTGACTTTC. The complete variable domain, with remaining parts taken from reference TRBV7-6 and TRBJ2-6, reads GAGVSQSPRYKVTKRGQDVALRCDPISGHVSLYWYRQALGQGPEFLTYFNYEAQQDKSGLPNDRFSAERPEGSISTLTIQRTEQRDSAMYRCASSPGSSGANVLTFGAGSRLTVL.

This clone was detected once. The chain is built from TRBV7-9 and TRBJ1-4; the D gene is possibly TRBD1 (5 bases). Germline V CDR1 and CDR2: SEHNR, FQNEAQ (reference sequence). There are 12 residues in the CDR3. Between the trimmed V and J ends, which lost 5 bases and 8 bases, there was a span of 9 bases. The CDR3 bases are TGTGCCAGCAGCAGGGGAGGAGAAAAACTGTTTTTT. Translation gives CASSRGGEKLFF. Filled out from reference TRBV7-9 and TRBJ1-4, the complete variable domain reads DTGVSQNPRHKITKRGQNVTFRCDPISEHNRLYWYRQTLGQGPEFLTYFQNEAQLEKSRLLSDRFSAERPKGSFSTLEIQRTEQGDSAMYLCASSRGGEKLFFGSGTQLSVL.

This clone was detected only once. The CDR3 region has the DNA TGTGCCAGTAGTAGGACAGATTCCTACGAGCAGTACTTC. As protein: CASSRTDSYEQYF. The chain combines TRBV19 with TRBJ2-7, with a tentative D call TRBD1 (6 bases). CDR1 and CDR2 from the germline V gene are LNHDA and SQIVND (reference sequence). V lost 4 bases and J lost 1, with 8 bases in between. The CDR3 has 13 residues.

V and J are TRBV6-2 or TRBV6-3 and TRBJ2-1; 10 bases map to TRBD1. Germline CDR1 MNHEY, CDR2 SVGEGT. The CDR3 has 13 residues. Trimming took 6 bases from V and 10 from J; bases not matched to a gene: 6. CDR3 amino acids: CASSGQGVGEQFF. The CDR3 DNA reads TGTGCCAGCAGCGGACAGGGGGTAGGCGAGCAGTTCTTC.

The gene calls are TRBV2 and TRBJ2-3, with 11 bases matching TRBD2. V lost 8 bases to trimming and J lost 2 bases; unmatched junction nucleotides: 18. Germline V gene sequence: CDR1 SNHLY, CDR2 FYNNEI. This CDR3 region has 19 residues. The CDR3 here is CASPLTSGGYNDITDTQYF. CDR3 bases: TGTGCCAGCCCGCTTACTAGCGGGGGATACAACGATATCACAGATACGCAGTATTTT.

The V gene is TRBV5-1, the J gene TRBJ1-6, with 7 bases aligning to TRBD1. Germline loops: CDR1 SGHRS, CDR2 YFSETQ. With 0 bases clipped from V and 5 bases from J, the junction kept 2 bases outside the gene matches. The CDR3 contains 15 residues. The CDR3 protein is CASSLGGTDNSPLHF. As DNA, the CDR3 is TGCGCCAGCAGCTTGGGCGGGACAGATAATTCACCCCTCCACTTT.

This chain uses TRBV12-3 or TRBV12-4 with TRBJ1-4; D is uncertain. This CDR3 region has 13 residues. V was cut by 1 base and J by 8 bases, with 8 bases left in between. CDR3: CASSLEQQEKLFF. DNA for the CDR3: TGTGCCAGCAGTTTAGAACAGCAAGAAAAACTGTTTTTT.

In its sample, this clone was seen once. The CDR3 protein is CASSTEDGLNYGYTF. In DNA, the CDR3 is TGTGCCAGCAGTACCGAGGACGGACTTAACTATGGCTACACCTTC. This sequence joins TRBV28 and TRBJ1-2; D remains unclear. V was clipped by 5 bases and J by 1 base, with 14 bases between them. The germline V gene encodes CDR1 MDHEN and CDR2 SYDVKM. This CDR3 spans 15 amino acids.

The chain carries TRBV21-1 and TRBJ2-5; the D call of TRBD2 is as the table states it, not checked on the DNA. TRBV21-1 is labeled a pseudogene. The CDR3 runs to 17 residues. This chain's CDR3 is CASSKGKLAGESETQYF. In DNA, the CDR3 is TGTGCCAGCAGCAAAGGAAAGCTAGCGGGGGAATCGGAGACCCAGTACTTC.

This chain connects TRBV6-2 or TRBV6-3 to TRBJ2-3, with 7 bases aligning to TRBD2. Germline trimming cut 2 bases from V and 15 bases from J; bases unmatched to any gene: 14. CDR1 MNHEY and CDR2 SVGEGT come from the germline V gene. CDR3 size: 14 residues. CDR3 DNA: TGTGCCAGCAGTTACACTAGTCTAGCGGTAATTAAATATTTT. This encodes CASSYTSLAVIKYF.

J is TRBJ2-1 and V is TRBV27; 11 nucleotides agree with TRBD2. V trimming: 6 bases; J trimming: 7 bases; junction bases outside the gene matches: 5. There are 14 residues in the CDR3. Germline V CDR1 and CDR2: MNHEY, SMNVEV (reference sequence). This CDR3 reads CASRLAGGRNEQFF. Written as DNA, the CDR3 is TGTGCCAGCAGGCTAGCGGGGGGTCGTAATGAGCAGTTCTTC.

The V call is TRBV28, the J call TRBJ1-1; weak D call: TRBD1 (5 bases). Germline V CDR1 and CDR2: MDHEN, SYDVKM. The CDR3 has 16 residues. The V gene lost 7 bases and the J gene lost 0 bases, with 18 bases spanning the gap. The CDR3 DNA reads as TGTGCCAGCACCACGGGGGGACGTATCATGAACACTGAAGCTTTCTTT. Its protein is CASTTGGRIMNTEAFF.

The CDR3 sequence: CASSLVGTSGDEQFF. CDR3 sequence (DNA): TGCGCCAGCAGCTTGGTCGGAACATCGGGGGATGAGCAGTTCTTC. The J gene is TRBJ2-1, the V gene TRBV5-1, with D possibly matching TRBD2 (6 bases). V was shortened by 0 bases and J by 8 bases, with 15 bases between the two germline ends. Looked up from germline, CDR1 is SGHRS and CDR2 is YFSETQ. This CDR3 is built from 15 residues.

This clone was recorded a few times. The J gene is TRBJ1-2, the V gene TRBV4-3; 8 bases map to TRBD1. This CDR3 has 15 amino acids. Unmatched junction bases numbered 2, after V lost 1 base and J lost 1 base. Germline-derived CDR1 and CDR2 are LGHNA and YSLEER. CDR3 nucleotides: TGCGCCAGCAGCCAAGGTGGACAGGGTAACTATGGCTACACCTTC. The encoded protein is CASSQGGQGNYGYTF.

The CDR3 spells CASSLLGAYNEQFF. The CDR3 DNA follows: TGTGCCAGCAGCCTCCTAGGGGCCTACAATGAGCAGTTCTTC. J is TRBJ2-1 and V is TRBV3-1 (or the pseudogene TRBV3-2); weak D call: TRBD1 (5 bases). V lost 4 bases, J lost 2 bases, and 9 bases lay in between. This CDR3 has 14 amino acids. Germline values: CDR1 LGHDT, CDR2 YNNKEL (reference sequence).

The chain carries TRBV5-1 and TRBJ2-7; 8 bases agree with TRBD2. The germline V gene encodes CDR1 SGHRS and CDR2 YFSETQ. Trimming cost V 5 bases and J 2 bases; bases outside gene matches: 6. This CDR3 contains 14 residues. Here the CDR3 DNA reads TGCGCCAGCAGACAGGCGGGGGGTACCTACGAGCAGTACTTC. Translated: CASRQAGGTYEQYF.

This clone was picked up a small number of times. V gene TRBV9 combines with J gene TRBJ2-3; TRBD2 agrees at 8 bases. In germline, CDR1 is SGDLS, CDR2 YYNGEE. After removal of 0 bases from V and 3 bases from J, the junction contained 9 bases not matched to a gene. This CDR3 comprises 17 residues. The CDR3 DNA is TGTGCCAGCAGCGTAGTCGGGGGGGAAGGAGTTACAGATACGCAGTATTTT. Its protein product is CASSVVGGEGVTDTQYF. Supplemented by reference TRBV9 and TRBJ2-3, the full variable domain reads DSGVTQTPKHLITATGQRVTLRCSPRSGDLSVYWYQQSLDQGLQFLIQYYNGEERAKGNILERFSAQQFPDLHSELNLSSLELGDSALYFCASSVVGGEGVTDTQYFGPGTRLTVL.

The chain carries TRBV7-8 and TRBJ1-2, with TRBD1 matching 9 bases. From germline, CDR1 is SGHVS and CDR2 FQNEAQ. The length of the CDR3 is 13 residues. J lost 7 bases, V lost 6 bases, and 6 bases had no gene match. In DNA form, the CDR3 reads TGTGCCAGCAGTCCCGGACAGGGGTCTGGCTACACCTTC. Translated: CASSPGQGSGYTF.

The chain has TRBV5-1 and TRBJ2-3, with D possibly TRBD1 on 7 matching bases. The CDR3 consists of 17 residues. Germline V gives CDR1 SGHRS, CDR2 YFSETQ. The V gene lost 3 bases and the J gene lost 5 bases, with 22 bases spanning the gap. CDR3 in amino acids: CASSYTGLQGRRDTQYF. The CDR3 DNA sequence: TGCGCCAGCAGCTATACAGGGCTACAGGGGAGGCGAGATACGCAGTATTTT.

This chain joins TRBV2 and TRBJ1-2; 7 bases match TRBD1. From germline, CDR1 is SNHLY and CDR2 FYNNEI. The V and J ends lost 6 bases and 0 bases, in that order; junction bases with no gene match: 4. CDR3 length equals 14 residues. The DNA for the CDR3 is TGTGCCAGCAGCCGGGACAGAGCTAACTATGGCTACACCTTC. Translating it yields CASSRDRANYGYTF.